This TCR beta chain was captured in a study of blood T cells in healthy people across ages. Study-wide points: Per million T cells, TCR beta diversity dropped roughly linearly as age increased.

Notes on this clonotype: Antigen unknown.

It was with a sample-barcoded 5' primer and a J-beta primer mix that a second PCR of roughly 7 to 12 cycles was run. TCRdb reanalysed the 5' RACE reads using MiXCR and keeps one entry per CDR3 protein. The sample has 700,000 to 950,000 distinct CDR3 sequences; more than 45% are singletons. Total RNA was isolated from each sample in quantities of at least 5 micrograms. The CDR3 has 13 amino acids. The V gene's germline CDR1 is LGHNA and CDR2 YSLEER. V shed 1 base, J shed 9 bases, and the junction held 6 bases outside the gene matches. This clonotype originated in a man aged 25-45 years in good health. Source material: blood. The rearrangement links TRBV4-3 to TRBJ2-7; 7 bases are a match to TRBD1. DNA of the CDR3: TGCGCCAGCAGCCAAGGACCCCGGGACAGGCAGTACTTC. Translated: CASSQGPRDRQYF.